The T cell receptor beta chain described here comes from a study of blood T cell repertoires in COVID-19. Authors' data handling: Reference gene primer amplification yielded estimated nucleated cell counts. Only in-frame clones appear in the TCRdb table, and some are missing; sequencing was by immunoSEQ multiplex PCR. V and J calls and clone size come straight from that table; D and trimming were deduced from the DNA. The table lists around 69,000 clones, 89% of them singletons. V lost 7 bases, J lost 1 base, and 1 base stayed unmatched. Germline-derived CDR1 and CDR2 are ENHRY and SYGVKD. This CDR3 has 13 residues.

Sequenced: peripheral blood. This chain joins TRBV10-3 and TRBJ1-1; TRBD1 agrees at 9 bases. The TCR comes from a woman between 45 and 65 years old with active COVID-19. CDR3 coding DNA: TGTGCCATCATGGGACAGGGGAACACTGAAGCTTTCTTT. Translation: CAIMGQGNTEAFF.